The subject of this entry is one T cell receptor beta chain. The antigen is undetermined. The sample belongs to a study of shared clonotypes between healthy human individuals. General observations from the study: The authors sampled blood alone, and tissue repertoires likely differ. Generation of non-shared clonotypes was less probable than generation of clonotypes shared by all four donors. Sharing across four donors was seen in around 5% of naive CD4 clonotypes.

The repertoire was sequenced with immunoSEQ multiplex PCR; TCRdb's copy has only in-frame clones and lacks some. The data contain 2.3 million or so clones, more than 80% of them singletons. CD4+ cells were split into CD45RA+ naive and CD45RA-negative memory subsets. Unmatched junction bases numbered 4, after V lost 1 base and J lost 1 base. This CDR3 region has 16 residues. Germline V gives CDR1 MGHRA, CDR2 YSYEKL. The TCR sequence derives from a man in his late teens or twenties in good health. Some clones in this sample may be carry-over from other donors' samples. The V gene is TRBV4-1, the J gene TRBJ1-2, with 9 bases identical to TRBD1. The specimen was naive CD4+ T cells from PBMCs. Subset of the sample: CD45RA+ positively selected. DNA for the CDR3: TGCGCCAGCAGCCAAGCCGGGACAGGGTATAACTATGGCTACACCTTC. It specifies CASSQAGTGYNYGYTF.